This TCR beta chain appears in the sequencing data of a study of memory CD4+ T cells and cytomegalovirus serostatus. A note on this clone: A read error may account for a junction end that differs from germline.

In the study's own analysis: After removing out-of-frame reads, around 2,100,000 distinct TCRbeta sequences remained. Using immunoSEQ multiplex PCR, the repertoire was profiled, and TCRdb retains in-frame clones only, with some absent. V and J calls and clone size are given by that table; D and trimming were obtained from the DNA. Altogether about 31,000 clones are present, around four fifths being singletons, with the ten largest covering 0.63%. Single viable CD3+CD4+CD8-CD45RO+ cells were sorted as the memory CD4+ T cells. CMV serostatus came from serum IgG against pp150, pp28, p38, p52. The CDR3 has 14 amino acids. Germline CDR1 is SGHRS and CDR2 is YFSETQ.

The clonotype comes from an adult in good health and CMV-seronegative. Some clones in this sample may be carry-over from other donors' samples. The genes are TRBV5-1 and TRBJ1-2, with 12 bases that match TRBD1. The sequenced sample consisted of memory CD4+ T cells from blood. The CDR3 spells CASSQLSPGQGAYF. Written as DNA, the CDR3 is TGCGCCAGCAGTCAATTGAGTCCGGGACAGGGGGCCTACTTC.